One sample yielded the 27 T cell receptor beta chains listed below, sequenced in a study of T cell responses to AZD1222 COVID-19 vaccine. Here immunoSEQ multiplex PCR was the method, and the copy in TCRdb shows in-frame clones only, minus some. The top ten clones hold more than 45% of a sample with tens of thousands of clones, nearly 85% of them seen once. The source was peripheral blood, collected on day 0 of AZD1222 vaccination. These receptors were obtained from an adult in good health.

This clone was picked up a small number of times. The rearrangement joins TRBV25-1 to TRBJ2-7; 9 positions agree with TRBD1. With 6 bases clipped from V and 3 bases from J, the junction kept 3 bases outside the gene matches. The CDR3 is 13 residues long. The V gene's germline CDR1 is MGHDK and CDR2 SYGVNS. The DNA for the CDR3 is TGTGCCAGCAGGACAGGGGGTAGCTACGAGCAGTACTTC. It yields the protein CASRTGGSYEQYF.

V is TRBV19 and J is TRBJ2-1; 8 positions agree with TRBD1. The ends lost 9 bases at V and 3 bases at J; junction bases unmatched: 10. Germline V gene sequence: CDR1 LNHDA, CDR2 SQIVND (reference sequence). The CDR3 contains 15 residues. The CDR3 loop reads CASGAGTGFYNEQFF. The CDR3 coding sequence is TGTGCCAGCGGCGCCGGGACAGGCTTCTACAATGAGCAGTTCTTC. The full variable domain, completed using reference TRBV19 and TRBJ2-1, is DGGITQSPKYLFRKEGQNVTLSCEQNLNHDAMYWYRQDPGQGLRLIYYSQIVNDFQKGDIAEGYSVSREKKESFPLTVTSAQKNPTAFYLCASGAGTGFYNEQFFGPGTRLTVL.

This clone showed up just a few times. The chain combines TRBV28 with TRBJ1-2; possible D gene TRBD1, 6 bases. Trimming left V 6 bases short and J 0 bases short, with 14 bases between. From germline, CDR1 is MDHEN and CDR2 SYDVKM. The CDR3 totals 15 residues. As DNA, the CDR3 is TGTGCCAGCAGCCAACAGGGAACTGCTAACTATGGCTACACCTTC. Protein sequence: CASSQQGTANYGYTF.

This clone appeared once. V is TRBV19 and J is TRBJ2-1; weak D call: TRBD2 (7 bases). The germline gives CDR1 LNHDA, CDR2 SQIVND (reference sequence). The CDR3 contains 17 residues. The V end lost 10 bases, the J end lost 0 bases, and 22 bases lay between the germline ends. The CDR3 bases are TGTGCCACCTCTAGGGGGGGACTACAATTCTCCTACAATGAGCAGTTCTTC. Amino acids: CATSRGGLQFSYNEQFF.

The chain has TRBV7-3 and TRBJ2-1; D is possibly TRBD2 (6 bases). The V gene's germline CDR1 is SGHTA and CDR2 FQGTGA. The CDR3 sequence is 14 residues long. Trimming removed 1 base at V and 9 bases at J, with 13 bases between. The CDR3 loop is CASSLSGGGSEQFF. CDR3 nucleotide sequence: TGTGCCAGCAGCTTAAGTGGGGGAGGTAGTGAGCAGTTCTTC.

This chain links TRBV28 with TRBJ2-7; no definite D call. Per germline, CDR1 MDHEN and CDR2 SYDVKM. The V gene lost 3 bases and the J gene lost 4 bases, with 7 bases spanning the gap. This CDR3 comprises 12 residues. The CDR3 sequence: CASSLWGYEQYF. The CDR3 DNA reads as TGTGCCAGCAGTTTGTGGGGATACGAGCAGTACTTC.

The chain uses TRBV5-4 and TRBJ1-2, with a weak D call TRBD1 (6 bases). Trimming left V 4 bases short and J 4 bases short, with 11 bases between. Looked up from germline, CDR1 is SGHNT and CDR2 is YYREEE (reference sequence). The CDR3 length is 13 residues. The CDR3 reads CASSVTGSYGYTF. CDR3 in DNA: TGTGCCAGCAGCGTGACAGGCTCCTATGGCTACACCTTC.

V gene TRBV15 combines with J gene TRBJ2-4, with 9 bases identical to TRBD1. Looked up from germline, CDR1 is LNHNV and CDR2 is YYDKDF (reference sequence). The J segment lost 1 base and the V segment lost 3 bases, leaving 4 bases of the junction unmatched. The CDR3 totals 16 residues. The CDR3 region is CATSRGGQGAKNIQYF. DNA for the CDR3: TGTGCCACCAGCAGGGGGGGACAGGGCGCCAAAAACATTCAGTACTTC.

The CDR3 DNA reads as TGTGCCACGAGGGAGGGGGGGACTGGTGAAAAACTGTTTTTT. It specifies CATREGGTGEKLFF. The V call is TRBV10-3, the J call TRBJ1-4, with D possibly matching TRBD1 (6 bases). CDR3 size: 14 residues. Germline assignment: CDR1 ENHRY and CDR2 SYGVKD. V lost 10 bases to trimming and J lost 7 bases, with 19 bases between them.

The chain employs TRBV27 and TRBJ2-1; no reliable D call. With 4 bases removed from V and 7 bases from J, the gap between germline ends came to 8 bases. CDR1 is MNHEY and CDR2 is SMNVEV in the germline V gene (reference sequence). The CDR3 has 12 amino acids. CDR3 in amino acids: CASSSKGNEQFF. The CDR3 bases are TGTGCCAGCAGTTCTAAGGGAAATGAGCAGTTCTTC.

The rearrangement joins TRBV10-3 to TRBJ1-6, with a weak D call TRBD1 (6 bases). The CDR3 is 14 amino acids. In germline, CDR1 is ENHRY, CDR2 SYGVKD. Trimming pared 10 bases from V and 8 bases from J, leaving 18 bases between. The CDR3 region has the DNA TGTGCCACCGGGACAACTACCCGGGATTCACCCCTCCACTTT. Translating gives CATGTTTRDSPLHF.

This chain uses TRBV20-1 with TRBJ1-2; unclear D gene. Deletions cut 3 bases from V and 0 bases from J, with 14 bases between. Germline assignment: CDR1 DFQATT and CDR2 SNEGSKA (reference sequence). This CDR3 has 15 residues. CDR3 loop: CSASREGTSNYGYTF. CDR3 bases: TGCAGTGCTAGTCGGGAGGGAACTTCTAACTATGGCTACACCTTC.

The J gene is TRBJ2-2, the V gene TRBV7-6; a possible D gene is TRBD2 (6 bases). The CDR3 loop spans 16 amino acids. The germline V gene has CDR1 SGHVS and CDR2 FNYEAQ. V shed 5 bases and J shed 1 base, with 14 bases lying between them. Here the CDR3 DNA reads TGTGCCAGCAGCCCCCTTCGGGGGAAGAACACCGGGGAGCTGTTTTTT. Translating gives CASSPLRGKNTGELFF.

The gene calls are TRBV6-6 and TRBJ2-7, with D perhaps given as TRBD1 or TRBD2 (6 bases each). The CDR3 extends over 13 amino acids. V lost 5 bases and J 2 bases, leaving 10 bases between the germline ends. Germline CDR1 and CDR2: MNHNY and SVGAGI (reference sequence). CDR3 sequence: CASSQRGPYEQYF. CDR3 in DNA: TGTGCCAGCAGTCAACGGGGGCCCTACGAGCAGTACTTC.

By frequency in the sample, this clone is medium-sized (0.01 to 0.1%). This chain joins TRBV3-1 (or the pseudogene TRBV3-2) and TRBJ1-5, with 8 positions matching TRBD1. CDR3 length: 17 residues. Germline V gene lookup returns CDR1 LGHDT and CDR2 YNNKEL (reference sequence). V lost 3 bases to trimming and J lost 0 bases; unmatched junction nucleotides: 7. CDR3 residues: CASSQGRDRISNQPQHF. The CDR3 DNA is TGTGCCAGCAGCCAGGGGCGGGACAGGATTAGCAATCAGCCCCAGCATTTT.

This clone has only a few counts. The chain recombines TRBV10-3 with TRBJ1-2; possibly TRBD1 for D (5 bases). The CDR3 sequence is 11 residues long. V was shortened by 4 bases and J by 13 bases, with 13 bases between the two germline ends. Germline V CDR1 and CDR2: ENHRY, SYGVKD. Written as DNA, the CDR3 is TGTGCCATCAGTGTGGGCAGGGACTTCACCTTC. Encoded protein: CAISVGRDFTF.

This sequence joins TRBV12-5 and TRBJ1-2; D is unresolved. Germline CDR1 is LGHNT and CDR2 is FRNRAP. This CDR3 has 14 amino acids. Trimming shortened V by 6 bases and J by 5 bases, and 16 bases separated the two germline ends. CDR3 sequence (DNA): TGTGCTAGTGGCCGGGCCCCCTTCGAGTATGGCTACACCTTC. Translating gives CASGRAPFEYGYTF. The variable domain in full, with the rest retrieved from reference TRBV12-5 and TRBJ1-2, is DARVTQTPRHKVTEMGQEVTMRCQPILGHNTVFWYRQTMMQGLELLAYFRNRAPLDDSGMPKDRFSAEMPDATLATLKIQPSEPRDSAVYFCASGRAPFEYGYTFGSGTRLTVV.

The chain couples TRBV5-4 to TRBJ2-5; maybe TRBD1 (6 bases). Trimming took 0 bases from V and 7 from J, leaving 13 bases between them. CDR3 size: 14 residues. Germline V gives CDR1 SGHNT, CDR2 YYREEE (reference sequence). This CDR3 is CASSLEGHPGTQYF. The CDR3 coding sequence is TGTGCCAGCAGCTTGGAGGGACACCCCGGGACCCAGTACTTC.

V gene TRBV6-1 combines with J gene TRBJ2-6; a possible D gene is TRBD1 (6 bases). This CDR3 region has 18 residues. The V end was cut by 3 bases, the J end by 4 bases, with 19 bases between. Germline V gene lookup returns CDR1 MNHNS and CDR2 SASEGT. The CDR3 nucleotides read TGTGCCAGCAGTGAGATACAGGGAACCCCGTGGGGGGCCAACGTCCTGACTTTC. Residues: CASSEIQGTPWGANVLTF.

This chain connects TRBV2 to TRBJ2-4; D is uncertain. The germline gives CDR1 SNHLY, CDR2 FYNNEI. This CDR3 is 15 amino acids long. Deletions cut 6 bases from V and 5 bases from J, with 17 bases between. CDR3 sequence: CASSFRPPGENIQYF. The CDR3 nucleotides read TGTGCCAGCAGCTTCAGACCGCCTGGGGAAAACATTCAGTACTTC.

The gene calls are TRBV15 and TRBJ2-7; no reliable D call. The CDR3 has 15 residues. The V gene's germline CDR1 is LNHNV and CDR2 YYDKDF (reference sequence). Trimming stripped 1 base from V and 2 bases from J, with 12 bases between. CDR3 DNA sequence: TGTGCCACCAGCAGAGCGGTCGGGTCGACCTACGAGCAGTACTTC. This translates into CATSRAVGSTYEQYF.

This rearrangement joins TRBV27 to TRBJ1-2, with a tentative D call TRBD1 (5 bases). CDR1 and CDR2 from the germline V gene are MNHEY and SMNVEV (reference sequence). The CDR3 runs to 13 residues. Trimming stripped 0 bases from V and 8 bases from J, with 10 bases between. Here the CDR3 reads CASSLSTGGGYTF. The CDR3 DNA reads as TGTGCCAGCAGTTTATCGACCGGGGGGGGCTACACCTTC.

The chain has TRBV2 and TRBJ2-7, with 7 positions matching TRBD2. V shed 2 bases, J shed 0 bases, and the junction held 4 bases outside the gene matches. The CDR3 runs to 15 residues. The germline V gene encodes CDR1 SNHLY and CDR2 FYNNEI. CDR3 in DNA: TGTGCCAGCAGTGAAAAGCGGGACCCCTCCTACGAGCAGTACTTC. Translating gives CASSEKRDPSYEQYF. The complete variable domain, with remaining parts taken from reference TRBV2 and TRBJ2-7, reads EPEVTQTPSHQVTQMGQEVILRCVPISNHLYFYWYRQILGQKVEFLVSFYNNEISEKSEIFDDQFSVERPDGSNFTLKIRSTKLEDSAMYFCASSEKRDPSYEQYFGPGTRLTVT.

The CDR3: CASSQDPGAYEQYF. CDR3 coding DNA: TGCGCCAGCAGCCAAGATCCCGGTGCCTACGAGCAGTACTTC. The chain couples TRBV4-3 to TRBJ2-7; D remains ambiguous. CDR1 is LGHNA and CDR2 is YSLEER in the germline V gene. V lost 0 bases and J lost 2, with 8 bases in between. The length of the CDR3 is 14 residues.

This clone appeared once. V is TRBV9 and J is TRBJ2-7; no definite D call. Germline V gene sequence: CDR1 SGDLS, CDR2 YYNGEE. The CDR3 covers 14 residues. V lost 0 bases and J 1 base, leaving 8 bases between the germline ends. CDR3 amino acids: CASSVGVHSYEQYF. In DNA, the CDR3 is TGTGCCAGCAGCGTAGGGGTGCATTCCTACGAGCAGTACTTC.

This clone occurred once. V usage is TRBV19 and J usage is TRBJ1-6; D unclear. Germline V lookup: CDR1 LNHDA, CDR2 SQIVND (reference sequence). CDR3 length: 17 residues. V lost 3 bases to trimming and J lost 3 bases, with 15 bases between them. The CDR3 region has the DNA TGTGCCAGTAGTATTTCGGGGAACCTCAACTATAATTCACCCCTCCACTTT. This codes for CASSISGNLNYNSPLHF. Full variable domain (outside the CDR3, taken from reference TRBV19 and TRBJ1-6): DGGITQSPKYLFRKEGQNVTLSCEQNLNHDAMYWYRQDPGQGLRLIYYSQIVNDFQKGDIAEGYSVSREKKESFPLTVTSAQKNPTAFYLCASSISGNLNYNSPLHFGNGTRLTVT.

The CDR3 region has the DNA TGTGCCAGCAGCGGGAGACAGGGGGGTGATGAACAAGAAGCTTTCTTT. Translating gives CASSGRQGGDEQEAFF. J is TRBJ1-1 and V is TRBV9; 9 bases are shared with TRBD1. V was clipped by 3 bases and J by 8 bases; unmatched bases: 14. Germline V gene lookup returns CDR1 SGDLS and CDR2 YYNGEE. The CDR3 totals 16 residues.